Presented here are 5 T cell receptor beta chains from one specimen sequenced in a study of cytomegalovirus exposure and HLA in healthy donors. PCR primers comprised 60 Vbeta and 13 Jbeta primers. Method: immunoSEQ multiplex PCR; TCRdb's copy keeps in-frame clones and lacks some. In the table there are approximately 100,000 clones, about 70% of which are singletons. The sample consisted of PBMCs. Receptors were obtained from a human donor in good health.

The chain employs TRBV28 and TRBJ1-2; no clear D gene. Germline CDR1 and CDR2: MDHEN and SYDVKM. CDR3 length: 14 residues. Trimming took 6 bases from V and 4 from J, leaving 15 bases between them. Here the CDR3 reads CASSPPSLVYGYTF. In DNA, the CDR3 is TGTGCCAGCAGCCCCCCCTCCCTTGTCTATGGCTACACCTTC.

As DNA, the CDR3 is TGCGCCAGCAGCTTGGACGCAGGGGCCTTGAGCACCGGGGAGCTGTTTTTT. Protein product: CASSLDAGALSTGELFF. The J gene is TRBJ2-2, the V gene TRBV5-1; possibly TRBD1 for D (6 bases). The CDR3 has 17 residues. Looked up from germline, CDR1 is SGHRS and CDR2 is YFSETQ. Trimming pared 0 bases from V and 4 bases from J, leaving 16 bases between.

The genes are TRBV6-1 and TRBJ2-1; possibly TRBD2 for D (6 bases). The ends were cut back, 0 bases at V and 8 bases at J, with 8 bases in the middle. The CDR3 totals 13 residues. Germline CDR1 MNHNS, CDR2 SASEGT. CDR3 region: CASSEATSDEQFF. CDR3 in DNA: TGTGCCAGCAGTGAAGCGACTAGTGATGAGCAGTTCTTC.

This clone was seen a single time. The V and J genes are TRBV14 and TRBJ2-2; D might be TRBD2 (6 bases). V shed 4 bases and J shed 2 bases, with 14 bases lying between them. Looked up from germline, CDR1 is SGHDN and CDR2 is FVKESK. This CDR3 spans 16 amino acids. The CDR3 here is CASSPRPGVNTGELFF. The CDR3 region has the DNA TGTGCCAGCAGCCCCAGGCCGGGGGTTAACACCGGGGAGCTGTTTTTT.

On this clone itself: A junction end diverges from the germline sequence, so it may reflect a read error. This chain links TRBV10-3 with TRBJ2-5; a possible D gene is TRBD2 (6 bases). This CDR3 is 15 amino acids long. Germline V gene lookup returns CDR1 ENHRY and CDR2 SYGVKD. The CDR3 nucleotides read TGTGCCATCAGTGAGTCAGGCGGGGACCAAGATACCCAGTACTTC. Residues: CAISESGGDQDTQYF.